The 3 T cell receptor beta chains reported below all come from one sample, sequenced in a study of blood T cell repertoires in COVID-19. Generated by immunoSEQ multiplex PCR, the TCRdb table keeps only in-frame clones and is missing some. The table lists under 150,000 clones, over 75% of them singletons. Sequencing was done on a sample of peripheral blood. The receptor set was obtained from a woman aged 45-65 years with acute or convalescent COVID-19.

This CDR3 reads CASSPRTGARTNEKLFF. DNA for the CDR3: TGTGCCAGCAGTCCCAGGACAGGGGCTCGAACTAATGAAAAACTGTTTTTT. This chain links TRBV28 with TRBJ1-4; TRBD1 agrees at 9 bases. The CDR3 covers 17 residues. Germline-derived CDR1 and CDR2 are MDHEN and SYDVKM. J was trimmed by 1 base and V by 5 bases; bases with no gene match: 8.

The rearrangement uses TRBV7-2 and TRBJ1-6; tentative D call: TRBD1 (5 bases). Looked up from germline, CDR1 is SGHTA and CDR2 is FQGNSA. V dropped 5 bases and J dropped 10 bases, with 9 bases sitting between them. This CDR3 is built from 12 residues. The CDR3 reads CASSPRGSPLHF. CDR3 DNA: TGTGCCAGCAGCCCCCGGGGGTCACCCCTCCACTTT.

This clone was counted between two and nine times. CDR3 residues: CASSLTTGSLVELFF. For the CDR3, the DNA is TGTGCCAGCAGCCTTACCACGGGGTCGCTGGTGGAGCTGTTTTTT. This chain uses TRBV11-2 with TRBJ2-2; D perhaps matches TRBD2 (5 bases). Trimming took 5 bases from V and 10 from J, leaving 20 bases between them. This CDR3 comprises 15 residues. The germline CDR1 and CDR2 sequences are SGHAT and FQNNGV. Together with reference TRBV11-2 and TRBJ2-2, the CDR3 gives the full variable domain: EAGVAQSPRYKIIEKRQSVAFWCNPISGHATLYWYQQILGQGPKLLIQFQNNGVVDDSQLPKDRFSAERLKGVDSTLKIQPAKLEDSAVYLCASSLTTGSLVELFFGEGSRLTVL.